Following are 29 T cell receptor beta chains from one sample sequenced in a study of read filtering for tumor transcriptome and immune sequencing. Molecular barcoded adaptors covering alpha/delta and beta/gamma chains were used on roughly 370 ng RNA. MiXCR, run by TCRdb on the reads, gives a single entry per CDR3 protein. The sample shows 94,000 or so distinct CDR3 sequences, approximately 13% of them seen only once. The specimen sequenced was a population of CD138-negative cells sorted from bone marrow. The origin of the receptors is a donor aged 40 or older with multiple myeloma.

This clonotype was observed a few times. CDR3 DNA sequence: TGTGCCAGCAGCTCTCCCGGGACCTGGCCCTACGAGCAGTACTTC. Translation gives CASSSPGTWPYEQYF. The V call is TRBV5-4, the J call TRBJ2-7; possibly TRBD1 or TRBD2 for D (5 bases each). Trimming left V 3 bases short and J 2 bases short, with 15 bases between. This CDR3 spans 15 amino acids. CDR1 and CDR2 (germline): SGHNT, YYREEE (reference sequence).

This clonotype was detected many times. The chain joins TRBV28 to TRBJ2-1, with D tentatively TRBD1 (6 bases). The CDR3 is 12 amino acids. Per germline, CDR1 MDHEN and CDR2 SYDVKM. V was clipped by 5 bases and J by 12 bases, with 14 bases between them. The CDR3 spells CASSRTVDRQFF. As DNA, the CDR3 is TGTGCCAGCAGTCGGACAGTCGACCGGCAGTTCTTC. Combining the CDR3 with reference TRBV28 and TRBJ2-1 gives the whole variable domain DVKVTQSSRYLVKRTGEKVFLECVQDMDHENMFWYRQDPGLGLRLIYFSYDVKMKEKGDIPEGYSVSREKKERFSLILESASTNQTSMYLCASSRTVDRQFFGPGTRLTVL.

This clonotype has more than one count but fewer than ten. The chain uses TRBV5-4 and TRBJ2-3, with D possibly called TRBD1 or TRBD2 (5 bases each). Trimming shortened V by 4 bases and J by 1 base, and 16 bases separated the two germline ends. Germline V gene data show CDR1 as SGHNT and CDR2 as YYREEE (reference sequence). The CDR3 is made up of 16 amino acids. DNA of the CDR3: TGTGCCAGCAGCCCCCCCAATAGAGGGGGCACAGATACGCAGTATTTT. Its translation is CASSPPNRGGTDTQYF.

Regarding this clonotype: The CDR3 ends on some other residue instead of the conserved phenylalanine or tryptophan, so this is likely a read error. No DNA is shown, since the ends of the CDR3 on it are uncertain; the CDR3 is the one TCRdb lists. The chain couples TRBV5-1 to TRBJ2-1; the table's D call, TRBD1, has no DNA check behind it. The CDR3 length equals 16 residues, ends included. Germline V gives CDR1 SGHRS, CDR2 YFSETQ. The CDR3 reads CASSVAGGAPGNEQIC.

For this clonotype: This may come from a read error, since a much larger clone is one base off. CDR3 amino acids: CSARTVSYEQYF. Written as DNA, the CDR3 is TGCAGTGCCCGGACTGTCTCCTACGAGCAGTACTTC. The chain joins TRBV20-1 to TRBJ2-7; tentative D call: TRBD2 (5 bases). V lost 6 bases to trimming and J lost 0 bases, with 9 bases between them. Per the germline V gene, CDR1 is DFQATT and CDR2 is SNEGSKA (reference sequence). This CDR3 is 12 amino acids long.

This clonotype was seen at least ten times. The chain recombines TRBV3-1 with TRBJ2-3, with a possible D match to TRBD1 (6 bases). Germline V CDR1 and CDR2: LGHDT, YNNKEL (reference sequence). V gave up 1 base and J gave up 2 bases, with 13 bases separating them. The CDR3 covers 16 residues. The CDR3 nucleotides read TGTGCCAGCAGCCAAGCCGGCAGGGGATTCACAGATACGCAGTATTTT. Encoded protein: CASSQAGRGFTDTQYF.

J is TRBJ2-1 and V is TRBV29-1, with 15 bases that match TRBD2. The CDR3 is made up of 17 amino acids. CDR1 is SQVTM, CDR2 ANQGSEA, per germline. The trim removed 8 bases at V and 1 base at J, leaving 9 bases unmatched. The CDR3 bases are TGCAGCACTACCGGGACTAGCGGGAGGAGTTCCTACAATGAGCAGTTCTTC. It encodes CSTTGTSGRSSYNEQFF.

V is TRBV9 and J is TRBJ2-7, with 9 bases aligning to TRBD1. The CDR3 is made up of 15 amino acids. The germline CDR1 and CDR2 sequences are SGDLS and YYNGEE. Trimming removed 0 bases from V and 3 bases from J; junction bases left unmatched: 4. In DNA, the CDR3 is TGTGCCAGCAGCGTAGCCGGACAGGGGTACTACGAGCAGTACTTC. As protein: CASSVAGQGYYEQYF.

This clonotype was detected many times. This sequence joins TRBV28 and TRBJ2-4; 10 nucleotides line up with TRBD2. Germline V gene lookup returns CDR1 MDHEN and CDR2 SYDVKM. Losses at the gene ends were 5 bases for V and 0 bases for J; bases not matched to a gene: 13. CDR3 size: 19 residues. The CDR3 sequence: CASSLLAGPLLLAKNIQYF. The CDR3 bases are TGTGCCAGCAGTCTACTAGCGGGACCACTCCTTTTAGCCAAAAACATTCAGTACTTC.

Ten or more counts support this clonotype. The chain uses TRBV20-1 and TRBJ2-5, with 8 positions matching TRBD2. The V gene's germline CDR1 is DFQATT and CDR2 SNEGSKA (reference sequence). Trimming cost V 0 bases and J 4 bases; bases outside gene matches: 4. CDR3 length: 14 amino acids. CDR3 amino acids: CSARDGLAGETQYF. CDR3 DNA sequence: TGCAGTGCTAGAGATGGGCTAGCGGGAGAGACCCAGTACTTC.

V is TRBV6-6 and J is TRBJ1-2, with unresolved D. V lost 1 base to trimming and J lost 4 bases, with 13 bases between them. The germline V gene encodes CDR1 MNHNY and CDR2 SVGAGI (reference sequence). The CDR3 extends over 15 amino acids. CDR3 sequence: CASSYFTGSGYGYTF. DNA of the CDR3: TGTGCCAGCAGTTACTTTACCGGGAGCGGCTATGGCTACACCTTC.

As for this clonotype: It may be a read error: a sequence one base away is much more abundant. The J gene is TRBJ2-5, the V gene TRBV29-1; D not certain. Germline V gene sequence: CDR1 SQVTM, CDR2 ANQGSEA. The CDR3 extends over 11 amino acids. The CDR3, as DNA: TGCAGCGTTGTCCAGGAGCCCCCCGCGAACTTC. It translates to CSVVQEPPANF.

This clonotype came up many times. This sequence joins TRBV6-6 and TRBJ2-1; D is ambiguous. Per germline, CDR1 MNHNY and CDR2 SVGAGI (reference sequence). CDR3 size: 14 residues. V shed 4 bases and J shed 6 bases, with 13 bases lying between them. CDR3 sequence reads: CASSSNRVGNEQFF. The CDR3 coding sequence is TGTGCCAGCAGTTCCAACCGCGTGGGCAATGAGCAGTTCTTC.

This clonotype occurred many times. V is TRBV20-1 and J is TRBJ2-1; 7 bases are a match to TRBD2. The V segment lost 1 base and the J segment 2 bases; nucleotides outside the gene matches: 5. The length of the CDR3 is 15 residues. Germline V gene data show CDR1 as DFQATT and CDR2 as SNEGSKA (reference sequence). The CDR3 nucleotides read TGCAGTGCTAGAGCTACTAGCGACGCCTACAATGAGCAGTTCTTC. It specifies CSARATSDAYNEQFF.

This clonotype was found many times. The rearrangement joins TRBV18 to TRBJ1-1, with TRBD1 identical over 7 bases. This CDR3 is 14 amino acids long. Losses at the gene ends were 4 bases for V and 5 bases for J; bases not matched to a gene: 7. CDR1 and CDR2 (germline): KGHSH, LQKENI. Here the CDR3 DNA reads TGTGCCAGCTCACGTGGCAACAGGGGAACTGAAGCTTTCTTT. Its protein product is CASSRGNRGTEAFF.

This clonotype was counted only a few times. The J gene is TRBJ2-3, the V gene TRBV19; 9 nucleotides align to TRBD1. The germline gives CDR1 LNHDA, CDR2 SQIVND (reference sequence). The CDR3 is 15 amino acids. V lost 5 bases, J lost 1 base, and 4 bases stayed unmatched. The DNA of the CDR3 is TGTGCCAGTAGTTTCAGACAGGGGGGCACAGATACGCAGTATTTT. Translated, it gives CASSFRQGGTDTQYF.

This clonotype appeared many times. This chain joins TRBV29-1 and TRBJ2-5; D unresolved. Per the germline V gene, CDR1 is SQVTM and CDR2 is ANQGSEA. Deletions cut 2 bases from V and 6 bases from J, with 1 base between. CDR3 length: 9 residues. The CDR3 coding sequence is TGCAGCGTTGAAAAGACCCAGTACTTC. Translation gives CSVEKTQYF.

In its sample, this clonotype was seen a few times. The gene calls are TRBV5-1 and TRBJ1-2, with TRBD1 matching 8 bases. The J segment lost 1 base and the V segment lost 7 bases, leaving 9 bases of the junction unmatched. The length of the CDR3 is 15 residues. Germline V gene data show CDR1 as SGHRS and CDR2 as YFSETQ. The CDR3 DNA reads TGCGCCAGCCGCCGGGACAGGTCGGTTAACTATGGCTACACCTTC. It is translated as CASRRDRSVNYGYTF.

To note about this clonotype: This may come from a read error, since a much larger clone is one base off. This chain's CDR3 is CASSLGGDTAYEQYF. CDR3 in DNA: TGTGCCAGCAGTCTAGGGGGGGATACAGCCTACGAGCAGTACTTC. The chain has TRBV28 and TRBJ2-7; possibly TRBD2 for D (7 bases). Trimming stripped 5 bases from V and 2 bases from J, with 16 bases between. Germline-derived CDR1 and CDR2 are MDHEN and SYDVKM. The CDR3 extends over 15 amino acids.

The CDR3 DNA follows: TGCGCCAGCAGCCTTGTGCAGGGGAGCACAGATACGCAGTATTTT. It codes for CASSLVQGSTDTQYF. The chain links TRBV5-1 to TRBJ2-3; weak D call: TRBD1 (6 bases). Looked up from germline, CDR1 is SGHRS and CDR2 is YFSETQ. V was cut by 4 bases and J by 0 bases, with 12 bases left in between. The CDR3 sequence is 15 residues long.

This clonotype showed up many times. The chain couples TRBV6-1 to TRBJ1-2; possibly TRBD1 for D (5 bases). The germline V gene encodes CDR1 MNHNS and CDR2 SASEGT. This CDR3 is 14 amino acids long. The germline V and J ends were trimmed by 7 bases and 6 bases, with 18 bases remaining between them. DNA of the CDR3: TGTGCCAGCATCCAATCAGGGCGTTATGATGGCTACACCTTC. Its protein product is CASIQSGRYDGYTF.

This clonotype was recorded many times. The chain joins TRBV6-5 to TRBJ2-1, with TRBD1 as a possible D gene (6 bases). Trimming took off 4 bases at V and 0 bases at J, with 10 bases between the two ends. Germline V gene sequence: CDR1 MNHEY, CDR2 SVGAGI. This CDR3 is 15 amino acids long. In DNA, the CDR3 is TGTGCCAGCAGTTTACAGGGAGACTCCTACAATGAGCAGTTCTTC. It specifies CASSLQGDSYNEQFF.

This clonotype occurred many times. The V and J genes are TRBV10-3 and TRBJ2-2; 7 nucleotides line up with TRBD2. J gave up 6 bases and V 2 bases, and 6 bases lay outside the gene matches. This CDR3 comprises 15 residues. CDR1 is ENHRY, CDR2 SYGVKD, per germline. The CDR3 loop is CAISESGIGAGELFF. The CDR3 DNA reads as TGTGCCATCAGTGAGAGCGGGATCGGTGCCGGGGAGCTGTTTTTT.

This clonotype was counted ten times or more. The genes are TRBV20-1 and TRBJ2-3, with D tentatively TRBD1 (5 bases). CDR1 and CDR2 from the germline V gene are DFQATT and SNEGSKA (reference sequence). Between the trimmed V and J ends, which lost 2 bases and 1 base, there was a span of 13 bases. The CDR3 totals 15 residues. Written as DNA, the CDR3 is TGCAGTGCTAGAACCCAGGGCTCCGGCACAGATACGCAGTATTTT. It specifies CSARTQGSGTDTQYF.

This clonotype appeared many times. V and J are TRBV20-1 and TRBJ2-1; 11 bases line up with TRBD2. The J segment lost 2 bases and the V segment lost 8 bases, leaving 8 bases of the junction unmatched. This CDR3 has 15 amino acids. Germline CDR1 and CDR2: DFQATT and SNEGSKA (reference sequence). The CDR3 DNA follows: TGCAGTTCAAACATAGCGGGAGGGCCCTACAATGAGCAGTTCTTC. Protein: CSSNIAGGPYNEQFF.

The genes are TRBV28 and TRBJ2-3, with no clear D. The CDR3 sequence is 14 residues long. Germline CDR1 and CDR2: MDHEN and SYDVKM. The V and J ends lost 4 bases and 0 bases respectively, with 8 bases between them. The CDR3 reads CASSSSDSTDTQYF. The CDR3 DNA reads as TGTGCCAGCAGTTCCTCGGACAGCACAGATACGCAGTATTTT.

This chain uses TRBV28 with TRBJ2-5, with D possibly TRBD1 on 6 matching bases. Germline V gene lookup returns CDR1 MDHEN and CDR2 SYDVKM. The length of the CDR3 is 15 residues. The V end lost 1 base, the J end lost 2 bases, and 11 bases lay between the germline ends. CDR3 in amino acids: CASSLFLQGQETQYF. CDR3 in DNA: TGTGCCAGCAGTTTATTCCTCCAGGGGCAAGAGACCCAGTACTTC.

Only one count was recorded for this clonotype. A read error is likely, as this CDR3 ends without the conserved phenylalanine or tryptophan. The chain carries TRBV5-5 and TRBJ2-1; TRBD2 agrees at 7 bases. The germline V gene encodes CDR1 SGHKS and CDR2 YYEKEE (reference sequence). This CDR3 spans 15 amino acids. After removal of 0 bases from V and 4 bases from J, the junction contained 4 bases not matched to a gene. CDR3 in DNA: TGTGCCAGCAGCTTGGCGGCTAGCGGATACAATGAGCAGTTCCTC. It is translated as CASSLAASGYNEQFL.

This clonotype was recorded at least ten times. The chain combines TRBV28 with TRBJ2-5; perhaps D is TRBD1 or TRBD2 (6 bases each). V lost 6 bases, J lost 2 bases, and 19 bases lay in between. This CDR3 region has 16 residues. Germline lookup yields CDR1 MDHEN and CDR2 SYDVKM. CDR3 DNA sequence: TGTGCCAGCAGGGGAACGACTCCGGGGGCGCAAGAGACCCAGTACTTC. Amino acid sequence: CASRGTTPGAQETQYF.